This entry lists 17 T cell receptor beta chains sequenced from one sample in a study of tumor and adjacent non-tumor tissue in lung cancer. A modified ARM-PCR protocol with three rounds of nested PCR amplified TCRbeta. TCRdb ran MiXCR on the multiplex PCR reads and lists one entry per CDR3 protein. The repertoire holds more than 85,000 distinct CDR3 sequences, roughly 73% seen once, with more than 35% in the top ten. The template was RNA from unsorted bulk tissue. Sequenced: lung tumor tissue. The receptors come from a woman in her sixties or seventies with non-small cell lung cancer.

Of note for this clonotype: A junction boundary mismatches the germline segment, possibly from a read error. V gene TRBV11-3 combines with J gene TRBJ2-1; 7 nucleotides align to TRBD2. The germline gives CDR1 SGHNT, CDR2 YENEEA. CDR3 length equals 17 residues. The CDR3 DNA follows: TGTGCCAGCACCTTAGAGTTGACTAGCTGGAGTCACGATGTGCAGTTCTTC. This encodes CASTLELTSWSHDVQFF.

Worth noting for this clonotype: The CDR3 end shows no conserved phenylalanine or tryptophan, and so a read error is likely. The chain combines TRBV6-2 or TRBV6-3 with TRBJ2-7, with D unresolved. The V end lost 8 bases, the J end lost 3 bases, and 11 bases lay between the germline ends. Looked up from germline, CDR1 is MNHEY and CDR2 is SVGEGT. CDR3 size: 12 residues. As DNA, the CDR3 is TGTGCCAGCGGTGGCGTTCTCTACGAGCAGTACTTA. This encodes CASGGVLYEQYL.

This clonotype was seen only a few times. This sequence joins TRBV13 and TRBJ2-3; unclear D gene. This CDR3 is 14 amino acids long. The V and J ends lost 4 bases and 1 base respectively, with 9 bases between them. Per germline, CDR1 PRHDT and CDR2 FYEKMQ (reference sequence). CDR3 nucleotides: TGTGCCAGCAGCTCGATTACGGGCACAGATACGCAGTATTTT. It translates to CASSSITGTDTQYF.

The chain links TRBV11-2 to TRBJ1-6, with 7 nucleotides matching TRBD1. CDR3 length equals 15 residues. The V and J ends lost 0 bases and 11 bases, in that order; junction bases with no gene match: 7. The germline V gene has CDR1 SGHAT and CDR2 FQNNGV. The CDR3, as DNA: TGTGCCAGCAGCTTAGATAATGCAGGGGGAACACCCCTCCACTTT. Translating it yields CASSLDNAGGTPLHF.

A note on this clonotype: One junction end does not reproduce the germline sequence, and a read error may be involved. The chain links TRBV29-1 to TRBJ2-3; the match to TRBD2 covers 13 bases. This CDR3 has 14 amino acids. Germline CDR1 and CDR2: SQVTM and ANQGSEA. CDR3 in amino acids: CSETSGRAEDTQYF. The CDR3 nucleotides are TGCAGCGAAACTAGCGGGAGGGCGGAAGATACGCAATATTTT.

Comment on this clonotype: The junction departs from the called germline gene at one end, perhaps through a read error. The gene calls are TRBV12-3 or TRBV12-4 and TRBJ2-6; 7 bases are a match to TRBD1. This CDR3 is 16 amino acids long. As DNA, the CDR3 is TGTGCCAGTGAGACAGGGCTCTTCTCTGGGGCCAACATCCTGACTTTC. It translates to CASETGLFSGANILTF.

A word on this clonotype: One end of the junction varies from germline; a read error may be responsible. The CDR3: CGSSLRYGYTF. CDR3 sequence (DNA): TGTGGCAGCAGCTTACGGTATGGCTACACCTTC. The J gene is TRBJ1-2, the V gene TRBV7-2; D gene unclear. The CDR3 is 11 amino acids. Germline CDR1 SGHTA, CDR2 FQGNSA.

The chain recombines TRBV20-1 with TRBJ1-5, with D uncertain. The CDR3 runs to 15 residues. Germline V gives CDR1 DFQATT, CDR2 SNEGSKA (reference sequence). CDR3 coding DNA: TGCAGAGTTAGAGATATAAAGGCGGATAATCAGCCCCAGCATTTT. This translates into CRVRDIKADNQPQHF.

On this clonotype itself: The junction shows a germline mismatch at one end, possibly a read error. The rearrangement links TRBV12-3 or TRBV12-4 to TRBJ1-1, with D possibly being TRBD1 (5 bases). This CDR3 region has 15 residues. The CDR3 DNA is TGTGCCAGTAATAGGGACGCGGGTTCGTACACTGAAGCATTCTTT. Translation: CASNRDAGSYTEAFF.

Concerning this clonotype itself: Relative to the germline gene, one junction end is altered; a read error may explain this. V and J are TRBV20-1 and TRBJ1-2; 7 positions agree with TRBD1. The CDR3 has 12 residues. Germline CDR1 and CDR2: DFQATT and SNEGSKA (reference sequence). CDR3 region: CSVRRQGGGFTF. CDR3 DNA sequence: TGCAGTGTTAGAAGACAGGGAGGTGGCTTCACCTTC.

This clonotype showed up many times. The genes are TRBV12-3 or TRBV12-4 and TRBJ1-5; possibly TRBD1 for D (6 bases). The CDR3 has 15 amino acids. Between the trimmed V and J ends, which lost 4 bases and 4 bases, there was a span of 14 bases. The CDR3 loop is CASSWEGGKNQPQHF. The CDR3 DNA reads as TGTGCCAGCAGTTGGGAAGGGGGGAAGAATCAGCCCCAGCATTTT.

Note on this clonotype: Just one base apart from a much larger clone, this may be a read error. The chain employs TRBV12-3 or TRBV12-4 and TRBJ1-2; no clear D gene. CDR3 length equals 12 residues. The CDR3 loop reads CASAVENYCYTF. CDR3 bases: TGTGCCAGCGCAGTTGAAAACTATTGCTACACCTTC.

This clonotype appeared a few times. This is likely a read error, given that the CDR3 carries no conserved phenylalanine or tryptophan at its end. No DNA is shown, since the ends of the CDR3 on it are uncertain; the CDR3 is the one TCRdb lists. The V call is TRBV29-1, the J call TRBJ1-2; TRBD1 is the table's D call, not checked against the DNA. Both ends counted, the CDR3 spans 14 residues. In germline, CDR1 is SQVTM, CDR2 ANQGSEA. The CDR3 reads CSVQFDRSNYGYTL.

Regarding this clonotype: One junction end does not reproduce the germline sequence, and a read error may be involved. The V call is TRBV2, the J call TRBJ2-1, with 8 positions matching TRBD1. Germline CDR1 is SNHLY and CDR2 is FYNNEI. The CDR3 runs 15 residues. DNA for the CDR3: TGTGCCAGCAGTCGACAGGGGCCGAACTACAATGAACAGTTCTTC. Its translation: CASSRQGPNYNEQFF.

Concerning this clonotype itself: This may come from a read error, since a much larger clone is one base off. This chain uses TRBV28 with TRBJ2-5; D gene unclear. Germline V gene sequence: CDR1 MDHEN, CDR2 SYDVKM. V was shortened by 2 bases and J by 5 bases, with 12 bases between the two germline ends. The CDR3 is 14 residues long. The CDR3 region is CASSLEIVWETQYF. The CDR3 region has the DNA TGTGCCAGCAGTTTAGAAATTGTGTGGGAGACCCAGTACTTC.

Notes on this clonotype: This CDR3 fails to terminate in the conserved phenylalanine or tryptophan, so it likely reflects a read error. This rearrangement joins TRBV20-1 to TRBJ2-2; 7 bases are a match to TRBD1. The CDR3 totals 14 residues. Germline values: CDR1 DFQATT, CDR2 SNEGSKA (reference sequence). CDR3 in DNA: TGCAGTGCTAGAGGGACAGGAGACACCGGGGAACTGTTTTTG. The encoded protein is CSARGTGDTGELFL.

This clonotype was recorded many times. This chain links TRBV4-3 with TRBJ1-2, with D hard to call. The CDR3 totals 17 residues. The germline V gene has CDR1 LGHNA and CDR2 YSLEER. V lost 0 bases and J lost 0, with 14 bases in between. As DNA, the CDR3 is TGCGCCAGCAGCCAAGAAATGAACGGAGCAGCTAACTATGGCTACACCTTC. It codes for CASSQEMNGAANYGYTF.